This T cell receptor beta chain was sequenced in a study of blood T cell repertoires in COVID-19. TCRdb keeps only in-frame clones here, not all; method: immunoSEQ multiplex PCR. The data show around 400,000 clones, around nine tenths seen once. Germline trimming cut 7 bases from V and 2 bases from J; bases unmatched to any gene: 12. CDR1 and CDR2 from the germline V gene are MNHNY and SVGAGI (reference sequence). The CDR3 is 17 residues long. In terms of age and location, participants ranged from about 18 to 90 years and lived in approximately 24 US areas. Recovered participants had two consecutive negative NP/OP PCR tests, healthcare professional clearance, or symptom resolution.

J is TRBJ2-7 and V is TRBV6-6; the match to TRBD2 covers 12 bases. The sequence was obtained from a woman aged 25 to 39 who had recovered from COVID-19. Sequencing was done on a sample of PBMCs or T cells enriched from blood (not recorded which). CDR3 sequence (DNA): TGTGCCAGCATTCGACTAGCGGGAGCTTTAGAAGCCTACGAGCAGTACTTC. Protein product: CASIRLAGALEAYEQYF.